Each of the 4 T cell receptor beta chains below was sequenced from the same sample in a study of T-cell memory formation after mild COVID-19. Using its own MiXCR run on the 5' RACE reads, TCRdb lists one record per CDR3 protein. This sample has approximately 450,000 distinct CDR3 sequences; 18% occur once, and the top ten carry more than 9%. Material for sequencing was PBMCs or a T cell subset sorted from them (not recorded which). The receptors shown here come from an adult woman who had mild COVID-19 (a few samples of this study predate the infection). Cell type and time point are not known.

Only a few counts were recorded for this clonotype. The rearrangement links TRBV7-8 to TRBJ1-4; D not resolved. Germline V gene data show CDR1 as SGHVS and CDR2 as FQNEAQ. There are 15 residues in the CDR3. V was clipped by 5 bases and J by 8 bases, with 18 bases between them. The CDR3 region is CASSPTILPGEKLFF. The CDR3 nucleotides are TGTGCCAGCAGCCCCACGATTTTGCCCGGGGAAAAACTGTTTTTT.

This chain links TRBV5-6 with TRBJ2-1, with 10 bases aligning to TRBD2. The CDR3 has 14 amino acids. Germline values: CDR1 SGHDT, CDR2 YYEEEE. The V segment lost 3 bases and the J segment 7 bases; nucleotides outside the gene matches: 4. The CDR3, as DNA: TGTGCCAGCAGCTCCGGACTAGCGGCGAATGAGCAGTTCTTC. Translating it yields CASSSGLAANEQFF.

This clonotype was detected a few times. The genes are TRBV3-1 and TRBJ2-1; weak D call: TRBD1 (6 bases). The CDR3 is made up of 15 amino acids. Trimming took off 3 bases at V and 1 base at J, with 10 bases between the two ends. The germline gives CDR1 LGHDT, CDR2 YNNKEL (reference sequence). This CDR3 is CASSHSQGSYNEQFF. The CDR3 DNA reads as TGTGCCAGCAGCCATAGCCAGGGGTCCTACAATGAGCAGTTCTTC.

This clonotype was detected a few times. This chain joins TRBV12-5 and TRBJ2-1, with 11 nucleotides matching TRBD2. J lost 7 bases, V lost 0 bases, and 17 bases had no gene match. CDR1 is LGHNT and CDR2 is FRNRAP in the germline V gene. The CDR3 extends over 20 amino acids. The CDR3: CASGLVSLAGGPKRANEQFF. The CDR3 DNA is TGTGCTAGTGGTTTGGTAAGCTTAGCGGGAGGGCCTAAGAGGGCGAATGAGCAGTTCTTC.